This note documents a single T cell receptor beta chain sequence. It has no known antigen specificity. Base qualities are not provided; no much larger clone lies one nucleotide away. The CDR3 covers 14 residues, taking in both the cysteine and the phenylalanine. Only CDR3 DNA remains: 42 bases, in frame from the first base. CDR1 MDHEN and CDR2 SYDVKM are derived from the germline V gene. Trimming takes 7 bases from V and 2 bases from J, and the germline ends sit 15 bases apart. The CDR3 regions of human TCRbeta chains were subjected to immunosequencing. In the authors' own workflow: TCRs in the repertoires were matched against a reference library of SARS-CoV-2-specific TCRs that had been generated with the MIRA antigen-specificity platform. Breadth was defined as the fraction of unique TCRs that were SARS-CoV-2-associated. Depth was defined as the fraction of total T cells that were SARS-CoV-2-associated. Using the MIRA data, each spike-specific TCR was assigned both to the spike region to which the TCR was reactive and to a CD4 or CD8 class. Log10-transformed breadth and depth values were compared by one-way ANOVA with Sidak's multiple comparisons tests. Held by TCRdb, this immuneACCESS table contains in-frame sequences only and omits some clones. Under half of the omission traces to an unresolved V gene where checked; the cause of the rest is unknown. That table supplies the V and J calls and clone size; D and trimming were determined from the DNA. The sample table lists 65,000 to 80,000 clones, about four fifths of them with a count of one. Roughly 1.3% of the sample is held by the ten biggest clonotypes.

This record comes from a study of T cell responses to AZD1222 COVID-19 vaccine (dated by TCRdb to the early 2020s). About the study as a whole: TCR sequencing covered about 230 trial participants: 207 given two doses of AZD1222 and about 26 given two doses of MenACWY control vaccine. Trial participants were enrolled into age subgroups of 18-55, 56-69 and 70-plus years, which contained 148, 28 and 57 TCR-sequenced participants, respectively.

The investigation overall reported the following: In the small 56-69-year group, the increase in depth fell short of significance, most likely because of low power. A significant rise in spike-specific TCR breadth and depth was observed after two AZD1222 doses relative to day 0 and relative to MenACWY recipients. Reportedly, almost half of the unique spike-specific TCRs recognized epitopes lying outside the regions that are mutated in the B.1.351 and B.1.1.7 variants. Conclusions about previously exposed vaccinees are limited because only a handful of AZD1222 recipients were SARS-CoV-2 seropositive at baseline. Vaccine-associated CD4 TCRs spanned the whole spike protein, with dominant responses in regions 160-218 and 743-854. Because no day 14 peak-response samples were available, the repertoires could be characterized only after the peak T cell response. Participants were mostly white British and included more females than males, and it was suggested by the authors that clonal diversity may have been underestimated.

The sample's time point label, in plain terms: about 28 days (+/-7) after the second vaccine dose. AZD1222 recipients with second doses at about 4 weeks or about 12 weeks were pooled, because spike-specific TCR depth and breadth did not differ between schedules. Samples from vaccinated people were obtained from the UK trials COV001 and COV002, which included a single-blind randomized controlled phase 2/3 trial of AZD1222 (ChAdOx1 nCoV-19) in healthy adults. Trial participant PBMC samples were collected at day 0 and day 28 after the second dose for TCRbeta chain sequencing. This TCR was recovered from an adult who received the AZD1222 COVID-19 vaccine. The chain couples TRBV28 to TRBJ2-7, with the D gene not clear enough to name. The sequencing used peripheral blood, collected 28 days after the second AZD1222 dose. The DNA is as follows: TGTGCCAGCACCCCTTTATTGGCCACCTACGAGCAGTACTTC. Translated, it gives CASTPLLATYEQYF.